The rows below give T cell receptor beta chains drawn from one sample of a study of CD8+ T cells in alopecia areata. Clones were read by immunoSEQ multiplex PCR, and TCRdb kept only the in-frame ones, dropping some. The sample lists 150,000 to 200,000 clones; 55% to 65% were seen once. Sample: CD4+ T cells sorted from blood. The receptors were sampled from a human donor in good health. The CDR3 runs from the conserved cysteine through the conserved F or W. The order of the fields is CDR3 DNA, CDR3 protein, D gene, J gene, V gene, clone size. The D gene is left open where the match is weak. Size tells how often a clone was seen (once, few, many) or the class of an expanded clone, and some rows leave it out.

CDR3nt: TGTGCCAGCAGCTTAGCGGGAAACCAAGAGACCCAGTACTTC; CDR3aa: CASSLAGNQETQYF; d_gene: -; j_gene: TRBJ2-5; v_gene: TRBV7-3; abundance: -
CDR3nt: TGTGCCAGCAGCGTTCGAACGGGGAGAGAGACCCAGTACTTC; CDR3aa: CASSVRTGRETQYF; d_gene: -; j_gene: TRBJ2-5; v_gene: TRBV9; abundance: -
CDR3nt: TGCAGCGTTGAAGTGGGGCGGAGAGGGAGCTGGTACTTC; CDR3aa: CSVEVGRRGSWYF; d_gene: -; j_gene: TRBJ2-5; v_gene: TRBV29-1; abundance: few
CDR3nt: TGTGCCAGCAGCTCATGGAAATCCGGGACAGCCTACGAGCAGTACTTC; CDR3aa: CASSSWKSGTAYEQYF; d_gene: TRBD1; j_gene: TRBJ2-7; v_gene: TRBV13; abundance: -
CDR3nt: TGCAGCGCTATTTCCCGGGGGCGGGCCTTTAATGAGCAGTTCTTC; CDR3aa: CSAISRGRAFNEQFF; d_gene: -; j_gene: TRBJ2-1; v_gene: TRBV29-1; abundance: -
CDR3nt: TGCAGTGCCGAGGCGACCGAAAAACTGTTTTTT; CDR3aa: CSAEATEKLFF; d_gene: -; j_gene: TRBJ1-4; v_gene: TRBV20-1; abundance: -
CDR3nt: TGCGCCAGCAGCTCCCCCCGGGAGGGGAAGTTCTTC; CDR3aa: CASSSPREGKFF; d_gene: TRBD2; j_gene: TRBJ2-1; v_gene: TRBV5-1; abundance: few
CDR3nt: TGTGCCAGCAGCTTAGCACAGGCAGGTGAAGCTTTCTTT; CDR3aa: CASSLAQAGEAFF; d_gene: -; j_gene: TRBJ1-1; v_gene: TRBV7-9; abundance: -
CDR3nt: TGCGCCAGCTGCAGGGAGGGGGTATCGGCTGAAGCTTTCTTT; CDR3aa: CASCREGVSAEAFF; d_gene: -; j_gene: TRBJ1-1; v_gene: TRBV5-1; abundance: few
CDR3nt: TGTGCCAGCAGCTTATCGGATACGCAGTATTTT; CDR3aa: CASSLSDTQYF; d_gene: -; j_gene: TRBJ2-3; v_gene: TRBV11-1; abundance: -
CDR3nt: TGTGCCAGCAGCTTAGACCGGGACCAAGAGACCCAGTACTTC; CDR3aa: CASSLDRDQETQYF; d_gene: -; j_gene: TRBJ2-5; v_gene: TRBV7-9; abundance: -
CDR3nt: TGCAGCGCTGCCGCGGACGCTGAAGCTTTCTTT; CDR3aa: CSAAADAEAFF; d_gene: -; j_gene: TRBJ1-1; v_gene: TRBV29-1; abundance: -
CDR3nt: TGTGCCAGCTCCAAGCCTACCACAGATACGCAGTATTTT; CDR3aa: CASSKPTTDTQYF; d_gene: -; j_gene: TRBJ2-3; v_gene: TRBV25-1; abundance: -
CDR3nt: TGTGCCTGGAGTACGTGGTATGGCTACACCTTC; CDR3aa: CAWSTWYGYTF; d_gene: -; j_gene: TRBJ1-2; v_gene: TRBV30; abundance: -